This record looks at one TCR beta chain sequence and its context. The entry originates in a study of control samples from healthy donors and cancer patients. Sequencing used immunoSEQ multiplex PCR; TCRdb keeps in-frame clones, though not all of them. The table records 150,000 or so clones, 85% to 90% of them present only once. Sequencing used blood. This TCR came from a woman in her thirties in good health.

This CDR3 reads CASRYTHGRLTYEQYF. The CDR3 DNA reads TGTGCCAGCAGATACACCCACGGGAGGCTTACCTACGAGCAGTACTTC. The rearrangement joins TRBV28 to TRBJ2-7; 7 positions agree with TRBD2. Germline loops: CDR1 MDHEN, CDR2 SYDVKM. There are 16 residues in the CDR3. Unmatched junction bases numbered 13, after V lost 6 bases and J lost 2 bases.